This entry lists 21 T cell receptor beta chains sequenced from one sample in a study of memory CD4+ T cells and cytomegalovirus serostatus. Single viable CD3+CD4+CD8-CD45RO+ cells were sorted as the memory CD4+ T cells. Sequencing used immunoSEQ multiplex PCR; TCRdb keeps in-frame clones, though not all of them. The table lists about 38,000 clones, about 80% of them singletons. The material sequenced was memory CD4+ T cells from blood. All receptors derive from an adult in good health and CMV-seropositive.

This clone was counted only a few times. The rearrangement joins TRBV7-6 to TRBJ1-1; 7 bases are shared with TRBD1. Germline assignment: CDR1 SGHVS and CDR2 FNYEAQ. The CDR3 has 17 amino acids. Losses at the gene ends were 5 bases for V and 1 base for J; bases not matched to a gene: 13. In nucleotides, the CDR3 is TGTGCCAGCAGCCTCTATACCCCGGGACAGAGGAACACTGAAGCTTTCTTT. Amino acids: CASSLYTPGQRNTEAFF.

This clone was seen once. The chain has TRBV28 and TRBJ1-5; D might be TRBD1 (5 bases). CDR1 is MDHEN and CDR2 is SYDVKM in the germline V gene. Trimming shortened V by 4 bases and J by 11 bases, and 12 bases separated the two germline ends. The CDR3 is made up of 12 amino acids. CDR3 protein: CASSSSIRAQHF. The CDR3 DNA reads as TGTGCCAGCAGTTCCAGTATCAGGGCCCAGCATTTT.

This clone was seen once. The chain employs TRBV7-2 and TRBJ1-1; D perhaps matches TRBD1 (5 bases). V lost 5 bases to trimming and J lost 6 bases, with 19 bases between them. CDR1 and CDR2 from the germline V gene are SGHTA and FQGNSA. CDR3 length: 15 residues. In DNA, the CDR3 is TGTGCCAGCAGCCGCCGAATCGTGGGGGAGGCTGAAGCTTTCTTT. It encodes CASSRRIVGEAEAFF.

In this sample, this clone turned up once. The chain couples TRBV7-8 to TRBJ1-4; 9 nucleotides match TRBD1. Unmatched junction bases numbered 5, after V lost 5 bases and J lost 7 bases. Germline CDR1 SGHVS, CDR2 FQNEAQ. The CDR3 extends over 14 amino acids. The DNA for the CDR3 is TGTGCCAGCAGCCAACAGGGGGCTGGTGAAAAACTGTTTTTT. This sequence encodes CASSQQGAGEKLFF.

The V gene is TRBV5-1, the J gene TRBJ1-1; no clear D gene. Germline-derived CDR1 and CDR2 are SGHRS and YFSETQ. The CDR3 loop spans 13 amino acids. Trimming took off 4 bases at V and 1 base at J, with 8 bases between the two ends. The CDR3 sequence is CASSITQNTEAFF. The CDR3 DNA is TGCGCCAGCAGCATTACACAGAACACTGAAGCTTTCTTT.

This clone was observed a handful of times. This chain uses TRBV5-5 with TRBJ1-5; TRBD1 matches 8 bases. This CDR3 has 15 residues. Unmatched junction bases numbered 4, after V lost 2 bases and J lost 3 bases. Germline CDR1 and CDR2: SGHKS and YYEKEE (reference sequence). CDR3 loop: CASSLQGGINQPQHF. Written as DNA, the CDR3 is TGTGCCAGCAGCTTACAGGGGGGGATCAATCAGCCCCAGCATTTT.

The chain joins TRBV6-5 to TRBJ1-2; D gene ambiguous. The CDR3 has 14 residues. V lost 6 bases to trimming and J lost 0 bases, with 11 bases between them. CDR1 and CDR2 (germline): MNHEY, SVGAGI. The CDR3 nucleotides read TGTGCCAGCAGCCTAGACCCAACTAACTATGGCTACACCTTC. Translating it yields CASSLDPTNYGYTF.

The chain employs TRBV7-2 and TRBJ2-1; tentatively, D is TRBD2 (7 bases). Germline V gene data show CDR1 as SGHTA and CDR2 as FQGNSA. The CDR3 has 14 residues. V was trimmed by 7 bases and J by 4 bases, leaving 14 bases between them. This CDR3 is CASKGEGLYNEQFF. The CDR3 DNA sequence: TGTGCCAGCAAGGGGGAGGGCCTGTACAATGAGCAGTTCTTC.

V and J are TRBV4-1 and TRBJ2-2, with 10 bases fitting TRBD2. Germline V CDR1 and CDR2: MGHRA, YSYEKL. V dropped 1 base and J dropped 5; count of bases not matched to a gene: 4. The CDR3 is made up of 16 amino acids. Here the CDR3 DNA reads TGCGCCAGCAGCCAAGGGGCTAGCGGGAGTACCGGGGAGCTGTTTTTT. It specifies CASSQGASGSTGELFF.

This clone was seen a few times. This rearrangement joins TRBV10-3 to TRBJ1-1, with TRBD1 matching over 8 bases. Germline V gene lookup returns CDR1 ENHRY and CDR2 SYGVKD. V gave up 6 bases and J gave up 6 bases; unmatched junction bases: 6. The CDR3 runs 13 residues. CDR3 loop: CAIRPTGEAEAFF. In DNA, the CDR3 is TGTGCCATCAGACCGACAGGGGAGGCTGAAGCTTTCTTT.

CDR3 residues: CASSIAGTAQETQYF. CDR3 nucleotides: TGTGCCAGTAGTATAGCCGGGACAGCTCAAGAGACCCAGTACTTC. V is TRBV19 and J is TRBJ2-5, with 7 nucleotides matching TRBD1. V shed 1 base, J shed 2 bases, and the junction held 4 bases outside the gene matches. CDR1 and CDR2 from the germline V gene are LNHDA and SQIVND (reference sequence). The CDR3 covers 15 residues.

This sequence joins TRBV9 and TRBJ2-1; no clear D. V was pared by 0 bases and J by 0 bases, with 4 bases between. Germline V gives CDR1 SGDLS, CDR2 YYNGEE. The CDR3 has 14 residues. CDR3 loop: CASSVGGSYNEQFF. CDR3 nucleotides: TGTGCCAGCAGCGTAGGGGGCTCCTACAATGAGCAGTTCTTC. The whole variable domain, remainder taken from reference TRBV9 and TRBJ2-1, is DSGVTQTPKHLITATGQRVTLRCSPRSGDLSVYWYQQSLDQGLQFLIQYYNGEERAKGNILERFSAQQFPDLHSELNLSSLELGDSALYFCASSVGGSYNEQFFGPGTRLTVL.

This clone appeared once. This chain joins TRBV5-6 and TRBJ1-5; 10 bases agree with TRBD1. Trimming at V came to 4 bases and at J to 5 bases, leaving 15 bases not matched to a gene. CDR1 is SGHDT, CDR2 YYEEEE, per germline. The CDR3 has 18 residues. This CDR3 reads CASSVDRGGYRLHQPQHF. The CDR3 region has the DNA TGTGCCAGCAGCGTGGACAGGGGGGGGTACCGCCTGCATCAGCCCCAGCATTTT.

The CDR3 DNA sequence: TGTGCCAGCCTCCCGGTCGGCGACGAGCAGTACTTC. This translates into CASLPVGDEQYF. J is TRBJ2-7 and V is TRBV6-4; D remains ambiguous. V was cut by 8 bases and J by 5 bases, with 13 bases left in between. Per germline, CDR1 MRHNA and CDR2 SNTAGT. The CDR3 runs 12 residues.

This clone appeared a single time. The gene calls are TRBV6-1 and TRBJ1-1; no definite D call. V was pared by 3 bases and J by 4 bases, with 12 bases between. The germline V gene has CDR1 MNHNS and CDR2 SASEGT. This CDR3 contains 14 residues. The CDR3 is CASSENIGTTEAFF. The CDR3 DNA follows: TGTGCCAGCAGTGAGAATATAGGTACCACTGAAGCTTTCTTT.

The V and J genes are TRBV7-2 and TRBJ1-4; D not certain. Germline values: CDR1 SGHTA, CDR2 FQGNSA. With 6 bases removed from V and 2 bases from J, the gap between germline ends came to 10 bases. The CDR3 extends over 14 amino acids. The CDR3 DNA sequence: TGTGCCAGCAGGAGAGAGCCGACTAATGAAAAACTGTTTTTT. Residues: CASRREPTNEKLFF.

This clone was observed a few times. The chain recombines TRBV6-1 with TRBJ2-1, with a tentative D call TRBD1 (6 bases). V was cut by 3 bases and J by 10 bases, with 16 bases left in between. Germline CDR1 and CDR2: MNHNS and SASEGT. This CDR3 region has 14 residues. The CDR3 DNA reads as TGTGCCAGCAGTGAGGGACACCGACTCTGGGAGCAGTTCTTC. This codes for CASSEGHRLWEQFF.

The table lists this clone with a few counts. This chain joins TRBV7-2 and TRBJ1-1; no reliable D call. This CDR3 spans 12 amino acids. Germline CDR1 SGHTA, CDR2 FQGNSA. Trimming removed 6 bases from V and 4 bases from J, with 9 bases in between. CDR3 loop: CASSFVGTEAFF. The DNA for the CDR3 is TGTGCCAGCAGTTTTGTCGGCACTGAAGCTTTCTTT.

With respect to this clone: One end of the junction does not line up with germline, which may come from a read error. The chain recombines TRBV5-5 with TRBJ1-5, with 10 bases aligning to TRBD1. Germline V lookup: CDR1 SGHKS, CDR2 YYEKEE (reference sequence). The CDR3 totals 14 residues. CDR3 in amino acids: CASSFSGTGVTEDF. The CDR3 DNA is TGTGCCAGCAGCTTTTCCGGGACAGGGGTCACCGAGGATTTT.

The rearrangement links TRBV6-4 to TRBJ2-5; 9 positions agree with TRBD2. This CDR3 comprises 13 residues. Germline CDR1 is MRHNA and CDR2 is SNTAGT. The ends lost 4 bases at V and 5 bases at J; junction bases unmatched: 2. As DNA, the CDR3 is TGTGCCAGCAGTGTTCTAGCGGGGGAGACCCAGTACTTC. This sequence encodes CASSVLAGETQYF.

This clone has just a few counts. This chain links TRBV5-6 with TRBJ2-7, with D possibly being TRBD1 (6 bases). Deletions cut 4 bases from V and 0 bases from J, with 11 bases between. CDR3 length equals 14 residues. Germline CDR1 SGHDT, CDR2 YYEEEE. The CDR3 bases are TGTGCCAGCAGCCTGCCGGGACACTCCTACGAGCAGTACTTC. This codes for CASSLPGHSYEQYF.